This T cell receptor (beta chain) was recovered during a study of blood T cell repertoires in COVID-19. Germline lookup yields CDR1 SGHDT and CDR2 YYEEEE. The CDR3 extends over 13 amino acids. Sequencing used immunoSEQ multiplex PCR; TCRdb keeps in-frame clones, though not all of them. The table includes under 250,000 clones, nearly 90% detected once. A note on this clone: One end of the junction varies from germline; a read error may be responsible.

The V call is TRBV5-6, the J call TRBJ1-1, with a tentative D call TRBD1 (6 bases). Sample: PBMCs or T cells enriched from blood (not recorded which). The sequence was obtained from a man aged 25-45 years who had recovered from COVID-19. CDR3 region: CASSLDRNAEAFF. As DNA, the CDR3 is TGTGCCAGCAGCTTAGACAGGAACGCTGAAGCTTTCTTT.